The entry below describes one T cell receptor (beta chain). Its target is not known. Germline CDR1 and CDR2: KGHSH and LQKENI. Trimming took 3 bases from V and 1 from J, leaving 7 bases between them. The CDR3 length is 13 residues. DNA was extracted from about 1-10 million thawed cryopreserved PBMC. The record originates from a study of long-term antiretroviral therapy in people with HIV. The immunoSEQ assay was v3.0, run at survey level. TCRdb's copy holds only in-frame clones and misses some; the assay was immunoSEQ multiplex PCR. Among some 20,000 clones listed, roughly 79% were seen once. General observations from the study: ART-treated samples gained diversity yet remained below transplant donor controls. Whereas controls had wider CDR3 length ranges, HIV repertoires had narrower ones.

This chain joins TRBV18 and TRBJ2-7; no definite D call. The receptor comes from a man aged 50 to 60 with HIV. The source material was unsorted PBMCs, sampled 2.2 years after starting antiretroviral therapy. Written as DNA, the CDR3 is TGTGCCAGCTCACCGCAACAGTCCTACGAGCAGTACTTC. It codes for CASSPQQSYEQYF.